This T cell receptor beta chain derives from a study of spatial heterogeneity in lung cancer. Study-wide points: Counts that tracked tumor mutation counts were those of expanded intratumoral alpha and beta TCRs.

The CDR3 extends over 10 amino acids. Germline CDR1 DFQATT, CDR2 SNEGSKA (reference sequence). Time point given: sample taken at primary tumor resection. TCRdb recomputed calls from the 5' RACE reads with MiXCR, one row per CDR3 protein. The profile shows about 9,200 distinct CDR3 sequences, about 2.9% of them singletons. Sample share makes this clonotype medium-sized. Its target is not known. The TCR comes from a male donor with early-stage non-small cell lung cancer. This chain joins TRBV20-1 and TRBJ2-7, with D perhaps TRBD1 (5 bases). Specimen: lung tumor tissue, collected at surgery. CDR3 coding DNA: TGCTCCCAGGGTATCGACGAGCAGTACTTC. Translated, it gives CSQGIDEQYF.